The clone carrying this T cell receptor beta chain was detected only once. Its antigen is not known. Between the trimmed V and J ends, which lost 6 bases and 4 bases, there was a span of 11 bases. The CDR3 consists of 13 residues. Per germline, CDR1 WNHNN and CDR2 SYGVQD (reference sequence). Clones were read by immunoSEQ multiplex PCR, and TCRdb kept only the in-frame ones, dropping some. The repertoire holds fewer than 80,000 clones, 80% to 90% seen once, with about 1.1% in the top ten. The data stem from a study of OX40 agonist ivuxolimab in advanced cancers. Study-level findings and limits: Within 6 weeks, CD4+ and CD8+ blood T cells expanded clonally at 0.1 to 3.0 mg/kg. Compared with CD4+, CD8+ T cells on average had more expanded clones.

The chain has TRBV10-1 and TRBJ2-3; tentative D call: TRBD1 (6 bases). This receptor was obtained from an adult with an advanced solid tumor such as melanoma, head and neck, liver or kidney cancer. Source: CD4+ or CD8+ T cells sorted from blood, taken in a trial of the OX40 agonist ivuxolimab. CDR3 sequence (DNA): TGCGCCAGCAGGGCACAGGGCGCAGATACGCAGTATTTT. Its protein product is CASRAQGADTQYF.